This T cell receptor (beta chain) derives from a study of T cells after yellow fever vaccination. The germline V gene has CDR1 SGHNT and CDR2 YYREEE (reference sequence). This CDR3 contains 15 residues. V was clipped by 0 bases and J by 7 bases, with 11 bases between them. TCRdb re-analysed the 5' RACE reads in MiXCR, keeping a single row per CDR3 protein. The profile shows hundreds of thousands of distinct CDR3 sequences, 8.7% of them singletons. The chain uses TRBV5-4 and TRBJ1-6; no clear D. The receptor was isolated from a man younger than 30 who received the YFV17D yellow fever vaccine. The sample was CD4+ T cells sorted from PBMCs, taken 5 days after the yellow fever booster vaccination. In nucleotides, the CDR3 is TGTGCCAGCAGCTTGGCAAGGAGACACAATTCACCCCTCCACTTT. This translates into CASSLARRHNSPLHF. The variable domain in full, with the rest retrieved from reference TRBV5-4 and TRBJ1-6, is ETGVTQSPTHLIKTRGQQVTLRCSSQSGHNTVSWYQQALGQGPQFIFQYYREEENGRGNFPPRFSGLQFPNYSSELNVNALELDDSALYLCASSLARRHNSPLHFGNGTRLTVT.